This T cell receptor (beta chain) was recovered during a study of PD-1 blockade in mismatch repair-deficient tumors. This clone was counted between two and nine times. Trimming stripped 5 bases from V and 4 bases from J, with 12 bases between. The germline V gene encodes CDR1 SGHDT and CDR2 YYEEEE. The CDR3 is 13 amino acids. TCRdb's table, derived via immunoSEQ multiplex PCR, lists solely in-frame clones and lacks some. This table has some 120,000 clones, roughly 86% appearing once. Every patient had mismatch repair deficiency by PCR or immunohistochemistry. TCRs were sequenced from a few patients responding to pembrolizumab.

This TCR was recovered from an adult with mismatch repair-deficient cancer. This rearrangement joins TRBV5-6 to TRBJ1-2, with D perhaps TRBD1 (5 bases). The sample here was peripheral blood, taken 44 weeks after starting pembrolizumab. CDR3 amino acids: CASRHVGTYGYTF. As DNA, the CDR3 is TGTGCCAGCAGGCACGTAGGGACCTATGGCTACACCTTC.